This entry features one TCR beta chain sequence. This clonotype occurred many times. It has no known antigen specificity. Base qualities are missing; no much larger clone stands one base away. This sample was taken from a study of identical twins (dated by TCRdb to 2015 to 2016). Notes on the research overall: To test whether fetal clonotypes persist, the study used deep sequencing on TCR alpha and beta repertoires from monozygotic twins, unrelated adults of various ages, and cord blood. Replicate twin experiments were performed at different times using different library preparation protocols to rule out contamination. Overall results and qualifications from the work: Because the same donors could not be followed over many years, the conclusions depended on cross-sectional statistical analysis. Excess twin sharing in beta out-of-frame sequences was weaker because fewer shared sequences lowered the signal-to-noise ratio. Fewer insertions were carried by abundant cord blood beta clonotypes, a similar but weaker trend appeared in young adult naive repertoires, and no such trend appeared in memory repertoires. Out-of-frame TCR alpha sequences shared between twins showed an excess of low generation-probability sequences compared with coincidental sharing between unrelated individuals. In monozygotic twins, out-of-frame TCR alpha sharing was systematically underestimated by recombination models, although the models agreed with sharing between unrelated individuals. Zero-insertion analyses could be partly confounded by invariant T cells such as MAIT and iNKT, though diverse VJ usage argued against such confounding for most clonotypes.

All donors were healthy Caucasians. The twin cohort consisted of three pairs of female monozygotic twins, all aged 18 to 29 years. Positive isolation kits from Invitrogen were used to isolate the CD4+ and CD8+ T cell populations. V is pared back by 1 base and J by 8 bases, with 11 bases lying between the germline termini. The CDR3 covers 14 residues, taking in both the cysteine and the phenylalanine. The sequence is cut down to CDR3 DNA, 42 bases in frame from base 1. The germline V gene sets CDR1 to KGHDR and CDR2 to SFDVKD. Library construction relied on 5' RACE. Instrument on record: Illumina HiSeq 2000. Template switching introduced a universal primer binding site; the final cDNA contained a unique molecular identifier, enabling accurate counting of TCR cDNA molecules. Specific primers in the conserved constant-segment region were used to synthesize first-strand cDNA for the TCR alpha and beta chains. Each cDNA library was double barcoded, with a SMART-Mk sample barcode plus Illumina barcodes, to control for contamination. TruSeq adapter sequences and Illumina sample barcodes were added in two successive PCR steps. TCR alpha and beta cDNA libraries were sequenced on the Illumina HiSeq platform with custom primers. Regarding the original processing steps: MiGEC processed the raw reads to extract unique molecular identifiers, while MiXCR was used to determine the CDR3 positions. For each individual, recombination models were inferred using an EM algorithm with the repgenHMM and IGoR tools. Shared clonotype analysis was performed with the tcR package in R, normalizing sharing by the product of cloneset sizes. To study raw recombination without the effects of thymic and clonal selection, out-of-frame nonproductive sequences were analyzed. TCRdb took the public reads, trimmed them with fastp at Q25, ran MiXCR for clone calling and kept in-frame beta chains. Every entry covers one CDR3 protein and lists the most common genes and DNA from its rows. The V and J calls shown here were made by TCRdb, not taken from the authors' results. In this sample the table shows a few hundred thousand distinct CDR3 sequences, roughly 9.8% of which occur a single time. Clones ranked in the top ten supply about 7.1% of the sample.

These records were also assigned to another study, of yellow fever vaccine responses in identical twins. The second study's paper adds: The T cell response to vaccination in identical twins was reported by the authors to appear partly convergent and partly personalized. Focusing on identical twins, the study followed the T cell clones that responded to the vaccine, and did so with precision.

The TCR sequence derives from a young woman in good health. Sequencing was performed on CD8+ T cells sorted from blood. The V and J genes are TRBV24-1 and TRBJ2-1, with no confidently assigned D gene. The CDR3 is CATSDFRRPYEQFF. The nucleotides read TGTGCCACCAGTGATTTTAGGCGACCGTATGAGCAGTTCTTC.